The rows below give T cell receptor beta chains drawn from one sample of a study of blood T cell repertoires in COVID-19. Only in-frame clones appear in the TCRdb table, and some are missing; sequencing was by immunoSEQ multiplex PCR. Of around 180,000 clones listed, 79% were seen once; the top ten hold roughly 17%. The specimen sequenced was peripheral blood. These receptors were obtained from a man between 60 and 75 years old with active or convalescent COVID-19. CDR3s include the opening cysteine and the closing phenylalanine or tryptophan. A D gene is named only where the DNA matches it firmly. Only part of the rows carry a size: once, few, many, or a class if the clone is expanded.

12 TRBJ2-7 NA TRBV28 NA TGTGCCAGTAGGGACTGGGCCTACGAGCAGTACTTC CASRDWAYEQYF
15 TRBJ1-5 NA TRBV3-1/TRBV3-2 NA TGTGCCAGCAGCCAAGAGGGGACAACGAATCAGCCCCAGCATTTT CASSQEGTTNQPQHF
13 TRBJ2-5 TRBD1 TRBV6-5 NA TGTGCCAGCACAGGGGGTTCACAAGAGACCCAGTACTTC CASTGGSQETQYF
12 TRBJ2-2 NA TRBV4-2 NA TGTGCCAGCAGCCCCCGGGACGGGGAGCTGTTTTTT CASSPRDGELFF
12 TRBJ2-5 NA TRBV3-1/TRBV3-2 NA TGTGCCAGCAGCCAAGTCCGAGAGACCCAGTACTTC CASSQVRETQYF
15 TRBJ2-1 NA TRBV7-8 NA TGTGCCAGCAGCCCGGGACTGGCAGCCTACAATGAGCAGTTCTTC CASSPGLAAYNEQFF
17 TRBJ2-1 NA TRBV4-1 NA TGCGCCAGCAGCCAAGAACCTGGTGGCGGGGACTACAATGAGCAGTTCTTC CASSQEPGGGDYNEQFF
15 TRBJ1-4 NA TRBV5-4 NA TGTGCCAGCAGCTTGGGTCGGTCAGGTAATGAAAAACTGTTTTTT CASSLGRSGNEKLFF
14 TRBJ2-3 TRBD1 TRBV7-3 NA TGTGCCAGCAGCGAGGGGACAGCCGCAGATACGCAGTATTTT CASSEGTAADTQYF
14 TRBJ2-7 NA TRBV5-8 few TGTGCCAGCAGCTTGGGACAGTTATCCTACGAGCAGTACTTC CASSLGQLSYEQYF
16 TRBJ2-3 TRBD2 TRBV10-3 NA TGTGCCATCAGCAGGGGGACTAGCGGAACCACAGATACGCAGTATTTT CAISRGTSGTTDTQYF
16 TRBJ1-1 NA TRBV27 NA TGTGCCAGCAGTTTATCCCTGCTAGGGGCTAACACTGAAGCTTTCTTT CASSLSLLGANTEAFF
18 TRBJ1-1 NA TRBV28 NA TGTGCCAGCAGTTTAGAATCCATACCGGTGAGAAGGGGTACTGAAGCTTTCTTT CASSLESIPVRRGTEAFF
13 TRBJ1-1 NA TRBV18 few TGTGCCAGCTCACCACAGCCGGGAGGTGAAGCTTTCTTT CASSPQPGGEAFF
15 TRBJ1-3 NA TRBV18 NA TGTGCCAGCTCACCACCGGACTTACCTGGAAACACCATATATTTT CASSPPDLPGNTIYF
13 TRBJ1-4 NA TRBV19 NA TGTGCCAGTCTCAGTCCAACTAATGAAAAACTGTTTTTT CASLSPTNEKLFF
14 TRBJ2-7 NA TRBV6-5 NA TGTGCCAGCAGTTCTGGACTGGTAAACGGCGAGCAGTACTTC CASSSGLVNGEQYF
15 TRBJ1-4 TRBD1 TRBV9 once TGTGCCAGCAGCTCACCGACAGGGGCGAATGAAAAACTGTTTTTT CASSSPTGANEKLFF
13 TRBJ1-1 TRBD1 TRBV7-9 NA TGTGCCAGCAGCTTGTCGGGACAGGGAGCCGCTTTCTTT CASSLSGQGAAFF
13 TRBJ2-3 NA TRBV30 NA TGTGCCTGGAACAGCGGGTACACAGATACGCAGTATTTT CAWNSGYTDTQYF
14 TRBJ2-7 NA TRBV11-2 NA TGTGCCAGCAGCTTAGGGAGTACCCTCTACGAGCAGTACTTC CASSLGSTLYEQYF
14 TRBJ2-5 TRBD2 TRBV27 NA TGTGCCAGCAGGGTAGCGGGACGCCAAGAGACCCAGTACTTC CASRVAGRQETQYF
14 TRBJ1-5 NA TRBV7-2 NA TGTGCCAGCAGCACCAACAGGGGCAATCAGCCCCAGCATTTT CASSTNRGNQPQHF
13 TRBJ2-5 TRBD2 TRBV11-2 few TGTGCCAGCAGCTTAGATCCGGGAGGGACCCAGTACTTC CASSLDPGGTQYF
16 TRBJ2-5 NA TRBV5-4 NA TGTGCCAGCAGCCCCGGTGGTAGCGGCACTCGAGAGACCCAGTACTTC CASSPGGSGTRETQYF
15 TRBJ2-2 TRBD2 TRBV3-1/TRBV3-2 NA TGTGCCAGCAGCTCCGGGGAGGGGAGGTCAGGGGAGCTGTTTTTT CASSSGEGRSGELFF
13 TRBJ1-1 NA TRBV28 few TGTGCCAGCAAACGGGGTGTTACCCCTGAAGCTTTCTTT CASKRGVTPEAFF
15 TRBJ1-1 NA TRBV6-2/TRBV6-3 NA TGTGCCAGCAGCGAGGCAGGGTACATGAACACTGAAGCTTTCTTT CASSEAGYMNTEAFF
15 TRBJ2-3 TRBD2 TRBV7-8 NA TGTGCCAGCAGCTTAACCGGGACTACACCTGATACGCAGTATTTT CASSLTGTTPDTQYF
11 TRBJ2-3 NA TRBV28 NA TGTGCCAGCAGTTCGGGACACGGGTGGTATTTT CASSSGHGWYF
15 TRBJ2-2 TRBD1 TRBV18 NA TGTGCCAGCTCACCAACGACAGGGGGGACCGGGGAGCTGTTTTTT CASSPTTGGTGELFF